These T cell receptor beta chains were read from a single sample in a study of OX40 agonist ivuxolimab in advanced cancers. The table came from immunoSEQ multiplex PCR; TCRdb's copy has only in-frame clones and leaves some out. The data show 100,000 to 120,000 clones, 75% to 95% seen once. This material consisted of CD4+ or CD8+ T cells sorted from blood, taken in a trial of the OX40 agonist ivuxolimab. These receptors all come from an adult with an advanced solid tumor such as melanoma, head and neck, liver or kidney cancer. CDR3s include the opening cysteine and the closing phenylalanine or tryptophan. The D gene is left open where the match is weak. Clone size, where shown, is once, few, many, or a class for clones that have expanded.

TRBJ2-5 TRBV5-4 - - TGTGCCAGCAGCTTACAGGGTAGAGAGACCCAGTACTTC CASSLQGRETQYF
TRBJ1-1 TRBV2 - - TGTGCCAGAGGGGGGAACACTGAAGCTTTCTTT CARGGNTEAFF
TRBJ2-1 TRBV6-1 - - TGTGCCAGCAGTGAAATACAGGACTACAATGAGCAGTTCTTC CASSEIQDYNEQFF
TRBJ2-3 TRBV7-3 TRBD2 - TGTGCCAGCAGCCCCAGCCGGGGGGTGGGCACAGATACGCAGTATTTT CASSPSRGVGTDTQYF
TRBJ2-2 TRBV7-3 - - TGTGCCAGCAGCTTATCGTGGCCGGCCGGGGAGCTGTTTTTT CASSLSWPAGELFF
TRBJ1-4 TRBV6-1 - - TGTGCCAGCGCTCCGGGGCAGCTTAATGAAAAACTGTTTTTT CASAPGQLNEKLFF
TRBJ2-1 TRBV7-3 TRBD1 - TGTGCCAGCAGCTTAAGAGCGGGACAGGGCCGCCTCTACAATGAGCAGTTCTTC CASSLRAGQGRLYNEQFF
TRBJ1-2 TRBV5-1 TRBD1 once TGCGCCAGCAGCGTAGCGACAGGGGGCGCAGATGGCTACACCTTC CASSVATGGADGYTF
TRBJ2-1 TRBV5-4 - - TGTGCCAGCACCCGCAGGGATAGTCATGAGCAGTTCTTC CASTRRDSHEQFF
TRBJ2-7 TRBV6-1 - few TGTGCCAGCAGTGAAGTGCAGGGTCCGTACTTC CASSEVQGPYF
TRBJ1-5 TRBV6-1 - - TGTGCCAGCACTCTCGGGGGCCAGCCCCAGCATTTT CASTLGGQPQHF
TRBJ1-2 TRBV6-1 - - TGTGCCAGCAGTGAGGGGGGAGGCTATGGCTACACCTTC CASSEGGGYGYTF
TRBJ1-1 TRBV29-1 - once TGCAGCGCCGGGCCTCTTAACACTGAAGCTTTCTTT CSAGPLNTEAFF
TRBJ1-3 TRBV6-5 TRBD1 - TGTGCCAGCAGTTACACCTTTCCAGGGGGAGGAAACACCATATATTTT CASSYTFPGGGNTIYF
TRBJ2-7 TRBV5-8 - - TGTGCCAGCAGCTTGCCCCAGGACCGTCGAGAGCAGTACTTC CASSLPQDRREQYF
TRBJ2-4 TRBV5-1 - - TGCGCCAGCAGCTTGGACGGCATTCAGTACTTC CASSLDGIQYF
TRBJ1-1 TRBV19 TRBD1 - TGTGCCAGTAGTTTACAGGGGACGCCGGCGGGAGCTTTCTTT CASSLQGTPAGAFF
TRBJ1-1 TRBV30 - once TGTGCCTGGAGTGTAAAAGGGATTATGCCTGAAGCTTTCTTT CAWSVKGIMPEAFF
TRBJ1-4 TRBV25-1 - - TGTGCCAGCAGTCCCGCCGGGGGGCGAGAAAAACTGTTTTTT CASSPAGGREKLFF
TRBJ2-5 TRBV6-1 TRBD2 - TGTGCCAGCAGTGGATCTTCGCGGGGGGGGCTGGAGACCCAGTACTTC CASSGSSRGGLETQYF
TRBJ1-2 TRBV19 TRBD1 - TGTGCCAGTAACGTCCAACAGGGGGCTAGTGGCTACACCTTC CASNVQQGASGYTF
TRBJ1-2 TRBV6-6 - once TGTGCCAGCGAGTACACATCAAACTATGGCTACACCTTC CASEYTSNYGYTF
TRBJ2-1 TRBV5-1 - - TGCGCCAGCACTGGGACCGTCCCTTCCAATGAGCAGTTCTTC CASTGTVPSNEQFF